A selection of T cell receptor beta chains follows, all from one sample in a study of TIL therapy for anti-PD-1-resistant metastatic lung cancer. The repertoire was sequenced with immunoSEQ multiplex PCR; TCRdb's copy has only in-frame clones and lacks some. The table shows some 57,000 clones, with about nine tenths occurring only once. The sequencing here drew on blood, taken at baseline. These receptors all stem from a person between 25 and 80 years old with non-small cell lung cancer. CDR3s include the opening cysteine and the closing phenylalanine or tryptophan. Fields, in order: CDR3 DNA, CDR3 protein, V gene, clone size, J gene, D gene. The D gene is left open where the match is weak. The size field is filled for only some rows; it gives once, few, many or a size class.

CDR3nt: TGTGCCAGTGGACTAGGGCCCTACAATGAGCAGTTCTTC
CDR3aa: CASGLGPYNEQFF
v_gene: TRBV12-3/TRBV12-4
abundance: NA
j_gene: TRBJ2-1
d_gene: TRBD2

CDR3nt: TGTGCCAGCAGTTTAAGAGTGTTGAACACTGAAGCTTTCTTT
CDR3aa: CASSLRVLNTEAFF
v_gene: TRBV27
abundance: NA
j_gene: TRBJ1-1
d_gene: NA

CDR3nt: TGTGCCAGCAGTGAAACAGGACAGGGGTACCAGCCCCAGCATTTT
CDR3aa: CASSETGQGYQPQHF
v_gene: TRBV6-1
abundance: NA
j_gene: TRBJ1-5
d_gene: TRBD1

CDR3nt: TGTGCCAGCAGTCGTGGACAGGGTCCCTCTGGGGCCAACGTCCTGACTTTC
CDR3aa: CASSRGQGPSGANVLTF
v_gene: TRBV28
abundance: NA
j_gene: TRBJ2-6
d_gene: TRBD1

CDR3nt: TGTGCCAGCAGTGAAGGAGGGGCGGATACGCAGTATTTT
CDR3aa: CASSEGGADTQYF
v_gene: TRBV6-1
abundance: NA
j_gene: TRBJ2-3
d_gene: NA

CDR3nt: TGTGCCAGCAGCCAAGATTCATGGGGCGGGAGGGCCAACGGGGAGCTGTTTTTT
CDR3aa: CASSQDSWGGRANGELFF
v_gene: TRBV3-1/TRBV3-2
abundance: NA
j_gene: TRBJ2-2
d_gene: TRBD2

CDR3nt: TGCAGTGCTAGCCCCCAAGAGACCCAGTACTTC
CDR3aa: CSASPQETQYF
v_gene: TRBV20-1
abundance: NA
j_gene: TRBJ2-5
d_gene: NA

CDR3nt: TGTGCCAGCAGCTTATGGACGGGGGGCCCCAATGAGCAGTTCTTC
CDR3aa: CASSLWTGGPNEQFF
v_gene: TRBV11-1
abundance: NA
j_gene: TRBJ2-1
d_gene: NA

CDR3nt: TGTGCCAGCAGGGTCGACGGGAGCAATCAGCCCCAGCATTTT
CDR3aa: CASRVDGSNQPQHF
v_gene: TRBV2
abundance: NA
j_gene: TRBJ1-5
d_gene: NA

CDR3nt: TGTGCCAGCAGTTTATATATGAACACTGAAGCTTTCTTT
CDR3aa: CASSLYMNTEAFF
v_gene: TRBV27
abundance: NA
j_gene: TRBJ1-1
d_gene: NA

CDR3nt: TGTGCCAGCAGCGTCGGAGGAGCGGGCGCTTACGAGCAGTACTTC
CDR3aa: CASSVGGAGAYEQYF
v_gene: TRBV9
abundance: NA
j_gene: TRBJ2-7
d_gene: NA

CDR3nt: TGCGCCAGCAGCCAAGCGCTCCTCGGGACAGATACGCAGTATTTT
CDR3aa: CASSQALLGTDTQYF
v_gene: TRBV4-1
abundance: NA
j_gene: TRBJ2-3
d_gene: NA

CDR3nt: TGTGCCAGCAGAATAGCGTGGGGGGACACTGAAGCTTTCTTT
CDR3aa: CASRIAWGDTEAFF
v_gene: TRBV27
abundance: NA
j_gene: TRBJ1-1
d_gene: NA

CDR3nt: TGTGCCTGGAGTTCACAGGAGGATCAGCCCCAGCATTTT
CDR3aa: CAWSSQEDQPQHF
v_gene: TRBV30
abundance: NA
j_gene: TRBJ1-5
d_gene: NA

CDR3nt: TGTGCCATCAGTGAGTCACTAGGGGTAAACTATGGCTACACCTTC
CDR3aa: CAISESLGVNYGYTF
v_gene: TRBV10-3
abundance: few
j_gene: TRBJ1-2
d_gene: NA

CDR3nt: TGTGCCAGCAGTTTACCCCGGGCTAGCCGAGGAAACACCATATATTTT
CDR3aa: CASSLPRASRGNTIYF
v_gene: TRBV27
abundance: NA
j_gene: TRBJ1-3
d_gene: NA

CDR3nt: TGTGCCAGCAGTTTACGACGGACAGGGAATACTGAAGCTTTCTTT
CDR3aa: CASSLRRTGNTEAFF
v_gene: TRBV28
abundance: NA
j_gene: TRBJ1-1
d_gene: TRBD1

CDR3nt: TGCGCCAGGGTAGCCGCCAGACACTCTAACGCGTCGCAGTTCTTC
CDR3aa: CARVAARHSNASQFF
v_gene: TRBV5-1
abundance: NA
j_gene: TRBJ2-1
d_gene: NA

CDR3nt: TGCAGTGCTAGTTCCGGGCGTTTGGAAGAAAAACTGTTTTTT
CDR3aa: CSASSGRLEEKLFF
v_gene: TRBV20-1
abundance: NA
j_gene: TRBJ1-4
d_gene: NA

CDR3nt: TGTGCCAGCAGCCCCGGAGGGGGCTACACCTTC
CDR3aa: CASSPGGGYTF
v_gene: TRBV12-3/TRBV12-4
abundance: NA
j_gene: TRBJ1-2
d_gene: NA

CDR3nt: TGTGCCAGCAGTTACTCACCAGGGGGTTCCTACAATGAGCAGTTCTTC
CDR3aa: CASSYSPGGSYNEQFF
v_gene: TRBV6-5
abundance: NA
j_gene: TRBJ2-1
d_gene: TRBD1